These 20 T cell receptor beta chains originate from one sample sequenced in a study of cytomegalovirus exposure and HLA in healthy donors. This PCR relied on a set of 60 Vbeta primers and 13 Jbeta primers. Measured with immunoSEQ multiplex PCR; TCRdb has only the in-frame clones, and not every one. The top ten hold under 2% of the sample, which has approximately 200,000 clones, around 77% seen once. The sample comprised PBMCs. The source of these receptors is a man aged 25-45 years in good health and CMV-seronegative.

J is TRBJ1-2 and V is TRBV19; 9 bases line up with TRBD1. The CDR3 is 15 amino acids. CDR1 and CDR2 (germline): LNHDA, SQIVND (reference sequence). V was clipped by 7 bases and J by 0 bases; unmatched bases: 6. The CDR3 region is CASNRDRVANYGYTF. DNA for the CDR3: TGTGCCAGTAATCGGGACAGGGTAGCTAACTATGGCTACACCTTC.

This clone appeared many times. The J gene is TRBJ2-1, the V gene TRBV2; no clear D. Looked up from germline, CDR1 is SNHLY and CDR2 is FYNNEI. The CDR3 runs 11 residues. Trimming removed 8 bases from V and 2 bases from J, with 4 bases in between. DNA for the CDR3: TGTGCCAGCGCGACCTACAATGAGCAGTTCTTC. It codes for CASATYNEQFF.

This clone was counted only a few times. The V and J genes are TRBV19 and TRBJ2-7, with TRBD1 as a possible D gene (5 bases). The ends were cut back, 5 bases at V and 2 bases at J, with 10 bases in the middle. Germline V CDR1 and CDR2: LNHDA, SQIVND (reference sequence). The CDR3 is 13 amino acids. The CDR3 DNA reads as TGTGCCAGTAGTTCCCAGGGTGCCTACGAGCAGTACTTC. Protein sequence: CASSSQGAYEQYF.

About this clone itself: Other DNA sequences in the same sample also yield this CDR3. This rearrangement joins TRBV9 to TRBJ2-7; 13 nucleotides match TRBD2. The trim removed 4 bases at V and 2 bases at J, leaving 3 bases unmatched. From germline, CDR1 is SGDLS and CDR2 YYNGEE. The CDR3 spans 15 residues. CDR3 sequence: CASSPGTSGAYEQYF. CDR3 sequence (DNA): TGTGCCAGCAGCCCCGGGACTAGCGGGGCCTACGAGCAGTACTTC.

The V and J genes are TRBV5-4 and TRBJ1-3, with D hard to call. The CDR3 consists of 17 residues. Trimming took 4 bases from V and 0 from J, leaving 17 bases between them. Germline lookup yields CDR1 SGHNT and CDR2 YYREEE (reference sequence). CDR3 protein: CASSPTIGEVSGNTIYF. Written as DNA, the CDR3 is TGTGCCAGCAGCCCGACCATCGGGGAAGTCTCTGGAAACACCATATATTTT.

This chain joins TRBV4-2 and TRBJ2-7; 9 bases are a match to TRBD2. The germline CDR1 and CDR2 sequences are LGHNA and YNFKEQ. Trimming removed 5 bases from V and 3 bases from J; junction bases left unmatched: 5. The CDR3 runs to 14 residues. The CDR3 coding sequence is TGTGCCAGCAGCACCCGACTAGCGGACTACGAGCAGTACTTC. The encoded protein is CASSTRLADYEQYF.

This clone was seen a handful of times. The V and J genes are TRBV25-1 and TRBJ2-7; D might be TRBD2 (6 bases). V was shortened by 10 bases and J by 3 bases, with 13 bases between the two germline ends. CDR1 MGHDK and CDR2 SYGVNS come from the germline V gene. CDR3 length: 12 amino acids. CDR3 loop: CATRPGLYEQYF. Written as DNA, the CDR3 is TGTGCCACTAGACCGGGACTCTACGAGCAGTACTTC.

The rearrangement uses TRBV9 and TRBJ2-2; 11 positions agree with TRBD2. V lost 0 bases, J lost 6 bases, and 4 bases stayed unmatched. Germline V gene sequence: CDR1 SGDLS, CDR2 YYNGEE. The CDR3 is 16 amino acids. CDR3 bases: TGTGCCAGCAGCGTAGGTAGCGGGAGGGCCGCCGGGGAGCTGTTTTTT. The encoded protein is CASSVGSGRAAGELFF.

V and J are TRBV29-1 and TRBJ2-2; D is unclear. V shed 3 bases and J shed 1 base, with 6 bases lying between them. The CDR3 sequence is 13 residues long. The germline gives CDR1 SQVTM, CDR2 ANQGSEA. CDR3 sequence (DNA): TGCAGCGTTGATGCAGGGAACACCGGGGAGCTGTTTTTT. This translates into CSVDAGNTGELFF.

This clone has a single count. The chain has TRBV11-2 and TRBJ1-4; possible D gene TRBD1, 5 bases. The V gene lost 8 bases and the J gene lost 3 bases, with 13 bases spanning the gap. The germline CDR1 and CDR2 sequences are SGHAT and FQNNGV. CDR3 length: 14 residues. The CDR3 here is CASHPGGANEKLFF. The CDR3 DNA reads as TGTGCCAGCCACCCCGGGGGGGCTAATGAAAAACTGTTTTTT.

The V gene is TRBV9, the J gene TRBJ2-1; D may be TRBD1 (6 bases). Germline CDR1 and CDR2: SGDLS and YYNGEE. The CDR3 is 14 amino acids. Between the trimmed V and J ends, which lost 4 bases and 8 bases, there was a span of 16 bases. Here the CDR3 DNA reads TGTGCCAGCAGCACAACCGGGACAACCCATGAGCAGTTCTTC. This sequence encodes CASSTTGTTHEQFF.

As DNA, the CDR3 is TGTGCCAGCAGCCTATCTAGGGAGCTGTTTTTT. Its translation is CASSLSRELFF. The chain joins TRBV11-2 to TRBJ2-2; D is unclear. Looked up from germline, CDR1 is SGHAT and CDR2 is FQNNGV. The V end was cut by 5 bases, the J end by 9 bases, with 7 bases between. The CDR3 sequence is 11 residues long.

The CDR3 DNA follows: TGTGCCAGCAGTGAAACGAACTCGGGACAGTCCACAGATACGCAGTATTTT. Protein: CASSETNSGQSTDTQYF. The rearrangement joins TRBV6-1 to TRBJ2-3, with 7 bases lining up with TRBD1. This CDR3 is 17 amino acids long. V trimming: 2 bases; J trimming: 2 bases; junction bases outside the gene matches: 10. Germline values: CDR1 MNHNS, CDR2 SASEGT.

As DNA, the CDR3 is TGTGCCAGCAGTTCATCCCTCGTTTTAGGGGGCGCCAAAAACATTCAGTACTTC. Protein: CASSSSLVLGGAKNIQYF. J is TRBJ2-4 and V is TRBV28; TRBD1 agrees at 7 bases. Germline V gives CDR1 MDHEN, CDR2 SYDVKM. CDR3 length: 18 amino acids. V lost 4 bases, J lost 1 base, and 13 bases stayed unmatched.

V is TRBV5-1 and J is TRBJ2-7; 7 bases line up with TRBD2. The trim removed 4 bases at V and 0 bases at J, leaving 10 bases unmatched. This CDR3 is built from 16 residues. CDR1 is SGHRS, CDR2 YFSETQ, per germline. As DNA, the CDR3 is TGCGCCAGCAGCACGTCCCCCGGGACTACCTCCTACGAGCAGTACTTC. Its translation is CASSTSPGTTSYEQYF.

The chain joins TRBV7-9 to TRBJ1-1, with D tentatively TRBD1 (5 bases). CDR1 and CDR2 from the germline V gene are SEHNR and FQNEAQ (reference sequence). V lost 1 base and J lost 1, with 13 bases in between. The CDR3 is 16 amino acids. As DNA, the CDR3 is TGTGCCAGCAGCTTAGATTATGGGGGGGGGAACACTGAAGCTTTCTTT. Protein: CASSLDYGGGNTEAFF.

This chain links TRBV7-6 with TRBJ2-7, with 12 nucleotides matching TRBD2. The CDR3 totals 15 residues. Germline-derived CDR1 and CDR2 are SGHVS and FNYEAQ. V dropped 1 base and J dropped 3; count of bases not matched to a gene: 1. CDR3 residues: CASSLGLAGDYEQYF. The CDR3 nucleotides read TGTGCCAGCAGCTTAGGACTAGCGGGAGACTACGAGCAGTACTTC.

The chain is built from TRBV4-1 and TRBJ2-7, with D maybe TRBD2 (5 bases). V was cut by 1 base and J by 2 bases, with 12 bases left in between. The germline CDR1 and CDR2 sequences are MGHRA and YSYEKL. The CDR3 sequence is 15 residues long. DNA of the CDR3: TGCGCCAGCAGCCAAGCGGAGCGGTCGACCTACGAGCAGTACTTC. Protein sequence: CASSQAERSTYEQYF.

V is TRBV15 and J is TRBJ2-6; D not certain. CDR3 size: 12 residues. V lost 3 bases and J lost 7, with 4 bases in between. CDR1 is LNHNV, CDR2 YYDKDF, per germline (reference sequence). The CDR3 region has the DNA TGTGCCACCAGCAGGTTAGCCAACGTCCTGACTTTC. It is translated as CATSRLANVLTF.

The chain has TRBV25-1 and TRBJ2-7; TRBD1 might be the D (6 bases). The ends were cut back, 6 bases at V and 7 bases at J, with 22 bases in the middle. CDR1 is MGHDK and CDR2 is SYGVNS in the germline V gene. The CDR3 consists of 15 residues. CDR3 amino acids: CASRVGTKGYEEQYF. The CDR3 nucleotides read TGTGCCAGCAGAGTTGGGACAAAGGGTTATGAGGAGCAGTACTTC.